The subject of this entry is one TCR beta chain. The target antigen is unknown. This sample is part of a study of T cell responses to AZD1222 COVID-19 vaccine. V shed 5 bases, J shed 6 bases, and the junction held 5 bases outside the gene matches. Germline CDR1 reads MNHEY; CDR2 reads SVGAGI. The CDR3 consists of 14 residues. The data were produced by immunoSEQ multiplex PCR, yet TCRdb's version contains in-frame clones alone and is incomplete. In the table there are roughly 140,000 clones, 92% of which are singletons. Overall study findings and caveats: Spike-specific TCR breadth rose after two AZD1222 doses, and depth rose as well. A reported finding is that nearly half of spike-specific TCRs target unmutated variant regions. All repertoire sampling was performed exclusively after the peak T cell response. Donors were largely white British and mainly female; clonal diversity was possibly underestimated.

The genes are TRBV6-5 and TRBJ1-2; 11 bases line up with TRBD1. This TCR came from an adult who received the AZD1222 COVID-19 vaccine. The material sequenced was peripheral blood, taken 28 days after the second AZD1222 dose. Written as DNA, the CDR3 is TGTGCCAGCAGTCCCCAGGACAGGGGGCATGGCTACACCTTC. Translation gives CASSPQDRGHGYTF.